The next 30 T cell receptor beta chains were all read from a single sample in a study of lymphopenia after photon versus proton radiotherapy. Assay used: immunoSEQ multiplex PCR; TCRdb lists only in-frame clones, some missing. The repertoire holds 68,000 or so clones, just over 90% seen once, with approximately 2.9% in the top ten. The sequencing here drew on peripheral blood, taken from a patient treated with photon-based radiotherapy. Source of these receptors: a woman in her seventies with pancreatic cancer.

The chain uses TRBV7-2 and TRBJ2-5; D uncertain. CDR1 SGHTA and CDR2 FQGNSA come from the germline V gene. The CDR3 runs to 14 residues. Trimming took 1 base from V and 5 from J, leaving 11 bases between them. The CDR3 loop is CASSLDGSLETQYF. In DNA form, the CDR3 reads TGTGCCAGCAGCTTAGACGGGTCCTTGGAGACCCAGTACTTC.

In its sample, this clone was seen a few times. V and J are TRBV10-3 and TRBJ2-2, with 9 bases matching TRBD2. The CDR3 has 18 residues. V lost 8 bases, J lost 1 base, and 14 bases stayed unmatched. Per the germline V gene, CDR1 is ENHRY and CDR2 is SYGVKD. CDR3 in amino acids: CAIQGGREGHKNTGELFF. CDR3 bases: TGTGCCATCCAAGGAGGGCGGGAGGGCCATAAGAACACCGGGGAGCTGTTTTTT.

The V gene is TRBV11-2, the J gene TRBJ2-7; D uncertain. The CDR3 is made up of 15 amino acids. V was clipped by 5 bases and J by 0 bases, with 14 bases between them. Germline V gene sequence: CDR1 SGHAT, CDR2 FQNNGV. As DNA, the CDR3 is TGTGCCAGCAGCCCTGGTCTGACGAGCTCCTACGAGCAGTACTTC. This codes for CASSPGLTSSYEQYF.

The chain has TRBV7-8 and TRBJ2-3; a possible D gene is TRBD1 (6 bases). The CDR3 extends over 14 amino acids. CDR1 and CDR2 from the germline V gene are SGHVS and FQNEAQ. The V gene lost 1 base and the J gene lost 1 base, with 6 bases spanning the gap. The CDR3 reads CASSLGQGTDTQYF. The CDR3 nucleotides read TGTGCCAGCAGCTTAGGACAGGGCACAGATACGCAGTATTTT.

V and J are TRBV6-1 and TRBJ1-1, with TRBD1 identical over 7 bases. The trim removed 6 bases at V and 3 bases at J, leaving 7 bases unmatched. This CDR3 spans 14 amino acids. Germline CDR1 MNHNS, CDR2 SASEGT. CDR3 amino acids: CASSRFGQDTEAFF. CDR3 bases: TGTGCCAGCAGCAGATTCGGACAGGACACTGAAGCTTTCTTT.

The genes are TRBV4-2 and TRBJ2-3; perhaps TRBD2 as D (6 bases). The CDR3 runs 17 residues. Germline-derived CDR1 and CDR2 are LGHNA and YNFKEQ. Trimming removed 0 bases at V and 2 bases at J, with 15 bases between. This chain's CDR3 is CASSQEPASAYTDTQYF. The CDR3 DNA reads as TGTGCCAGCAGCCAAGAACCCGCTAGCGCATACACAGATACGCAGTATTTT.

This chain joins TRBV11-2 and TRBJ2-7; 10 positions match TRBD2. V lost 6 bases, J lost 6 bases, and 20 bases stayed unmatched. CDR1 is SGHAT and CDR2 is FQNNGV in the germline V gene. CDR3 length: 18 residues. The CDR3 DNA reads TGTGCCAGCAGTCACGGGTTTTCTGGCTCTAGCGGGAGTCCCGAGCAGTACTTC. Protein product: CASSHGFSGSSGSPEQYF.

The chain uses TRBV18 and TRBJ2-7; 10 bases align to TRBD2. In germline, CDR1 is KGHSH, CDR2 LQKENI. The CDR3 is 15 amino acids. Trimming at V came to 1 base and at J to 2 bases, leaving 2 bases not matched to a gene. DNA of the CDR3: TGTGCCAGCTCACCACAGCGGGAGGGCCCCTACGAGCAGTACTTC. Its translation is CASSPQREGPYEQYF.

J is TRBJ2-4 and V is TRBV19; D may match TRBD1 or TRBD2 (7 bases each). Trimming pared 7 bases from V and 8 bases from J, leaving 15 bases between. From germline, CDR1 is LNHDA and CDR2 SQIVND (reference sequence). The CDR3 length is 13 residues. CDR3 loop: CASTSPGGDIQYF. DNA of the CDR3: TGTGCCAGTACCTCCCCAGGGGGGGACATTCAGTACTTC.

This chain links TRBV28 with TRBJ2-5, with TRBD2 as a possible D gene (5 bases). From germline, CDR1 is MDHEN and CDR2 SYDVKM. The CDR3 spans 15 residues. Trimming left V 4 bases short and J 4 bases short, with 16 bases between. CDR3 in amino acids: CASSSGNLEAETQYF. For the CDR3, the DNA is TGTGCCAGCAGTTCTGGCAATCTGGAGGCAGAGACCCAGTACTTC.

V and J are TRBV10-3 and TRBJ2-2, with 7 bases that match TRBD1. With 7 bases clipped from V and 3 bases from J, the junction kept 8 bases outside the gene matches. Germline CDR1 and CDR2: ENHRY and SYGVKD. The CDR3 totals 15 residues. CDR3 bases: TGTGCCATCACTACAGGGGACCCTCACACCGGGGAGCTGTTTTTT. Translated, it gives CAITTGDPHTGELFF.

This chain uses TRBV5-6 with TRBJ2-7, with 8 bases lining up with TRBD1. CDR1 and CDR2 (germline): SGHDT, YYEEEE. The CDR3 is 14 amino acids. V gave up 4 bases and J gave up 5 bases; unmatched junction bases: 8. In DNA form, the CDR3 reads TGTGCCAGCAGCCTCCCGGACAGGGCTAACGAGCAGTACTTC. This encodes CASSLPDRANEQYF.

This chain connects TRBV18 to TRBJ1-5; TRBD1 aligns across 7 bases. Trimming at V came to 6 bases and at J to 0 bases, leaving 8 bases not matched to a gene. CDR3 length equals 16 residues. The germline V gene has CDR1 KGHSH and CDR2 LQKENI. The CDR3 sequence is CASSRSQGVSNQPQHF. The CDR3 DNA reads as TGTGCCAGCTCTCGAAGTCAGGGGGTTAGCAATCAGCCCCAGCATTTT.

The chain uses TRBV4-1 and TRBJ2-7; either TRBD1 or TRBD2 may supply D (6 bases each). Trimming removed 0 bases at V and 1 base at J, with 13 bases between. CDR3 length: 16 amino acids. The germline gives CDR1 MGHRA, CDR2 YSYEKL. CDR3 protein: CASSQDRGRLSYEQYF. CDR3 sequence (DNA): TGCGCCAGCAGCCAAGATAGGGGGAGGCTTTCCTACGAGCAGTACTTC.

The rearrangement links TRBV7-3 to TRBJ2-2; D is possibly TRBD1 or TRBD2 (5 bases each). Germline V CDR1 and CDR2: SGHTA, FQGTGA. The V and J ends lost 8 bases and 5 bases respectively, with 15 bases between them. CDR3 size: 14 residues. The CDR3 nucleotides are TGTGCCAGCGCCCCGGGACCGCGAACCGGGGAGCTGTTTTTT. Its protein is CASAPGPRTGELFF.

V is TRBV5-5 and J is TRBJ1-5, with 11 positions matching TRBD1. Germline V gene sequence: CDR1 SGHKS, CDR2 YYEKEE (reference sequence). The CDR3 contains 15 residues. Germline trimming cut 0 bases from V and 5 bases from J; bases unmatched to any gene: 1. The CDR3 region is CASSLGDRGDQPQHF. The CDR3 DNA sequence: TGTGCCAGCAGCTTGGGGGACAGGGGGGATCAGCCCCAGCATTTT.

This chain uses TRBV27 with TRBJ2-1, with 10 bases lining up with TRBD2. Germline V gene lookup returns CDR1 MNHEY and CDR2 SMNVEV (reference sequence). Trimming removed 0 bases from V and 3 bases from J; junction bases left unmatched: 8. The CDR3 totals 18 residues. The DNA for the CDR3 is TGTGCCAGCAGTTTATCGGGCACTAGCGGGAAACTCTACAATGAGCAGTTCTTC. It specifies CASSLSGTSGKLYNEQFF.

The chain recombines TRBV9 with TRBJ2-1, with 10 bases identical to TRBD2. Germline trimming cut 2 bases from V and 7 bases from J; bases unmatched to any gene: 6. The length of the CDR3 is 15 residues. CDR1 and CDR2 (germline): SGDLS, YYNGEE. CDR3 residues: CASSVQGLAANEQFF. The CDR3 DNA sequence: TGTGCCAGCAGCGTCCAAGGACTAGCGGCTAATGAGCAGTTCTTC.

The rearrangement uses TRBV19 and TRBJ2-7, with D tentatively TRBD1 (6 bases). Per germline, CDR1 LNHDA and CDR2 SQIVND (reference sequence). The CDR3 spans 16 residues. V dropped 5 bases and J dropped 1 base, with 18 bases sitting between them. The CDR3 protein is CASSQGPDLPSYEQYF. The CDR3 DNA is TGTGCCAGTAGTCAGGGGCCAGACCTACCGTCCTACGAGCAGTACTTC. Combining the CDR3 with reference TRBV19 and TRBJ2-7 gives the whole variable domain DGGITQSPKYLFRKEGQNVTLSCEQNLNHDAMYWYRQDPGQGLRLIYYSQIVNDFQKGDIAEGYSVSREKKESFPLTVTSAQKNPTAFYLCASSQGPDLPSYEQYFGPGTRLTVT.

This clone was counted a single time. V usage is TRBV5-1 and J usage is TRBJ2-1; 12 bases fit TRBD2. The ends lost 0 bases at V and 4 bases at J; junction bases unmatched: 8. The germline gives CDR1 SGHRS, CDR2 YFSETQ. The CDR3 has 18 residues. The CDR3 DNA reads TGCGCCAGCAGCTTGGCTCTAGCGGGAGGGCCAAATTACAATGAGCAGTTCTTC. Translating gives CASSLALAGGPNYNEQFF.

In nucleotides, the CDR3 is TGTGCCAGCAGTTACTTTACAGGGGGGACCGGGGAGCTGTTTTTT. Translated, it gives CASSYFTGGTGELFF. V is TRBV6-5 and J is TRBJ2-2; TRBD1 aligns across 8 bases. The CDR3 covers 15 residues. Germline V gene lookup returns CDR1 MNHEY and CDR2 SVGAGI. V gave up 1 base and J gave up 5 bases; unmatched junction bases: 3.

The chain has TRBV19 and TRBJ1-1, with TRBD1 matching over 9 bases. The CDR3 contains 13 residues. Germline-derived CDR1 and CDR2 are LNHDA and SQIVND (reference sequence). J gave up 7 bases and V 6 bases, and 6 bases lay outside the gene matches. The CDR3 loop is CASRITGGREAFF. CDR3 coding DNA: TGTGCCAGTAGGATAACAGGGGGCCGTGAAGCTTTCTTT.

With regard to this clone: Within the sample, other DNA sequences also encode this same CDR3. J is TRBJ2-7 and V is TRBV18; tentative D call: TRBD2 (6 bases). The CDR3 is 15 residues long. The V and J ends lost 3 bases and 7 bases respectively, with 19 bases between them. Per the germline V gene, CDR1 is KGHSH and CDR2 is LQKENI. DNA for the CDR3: TGTGCCAGCTCACCTTGGGGGGACTCCCCTGTTGAGCAGTACTTC. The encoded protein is CASSPWGDSPVEQYF.

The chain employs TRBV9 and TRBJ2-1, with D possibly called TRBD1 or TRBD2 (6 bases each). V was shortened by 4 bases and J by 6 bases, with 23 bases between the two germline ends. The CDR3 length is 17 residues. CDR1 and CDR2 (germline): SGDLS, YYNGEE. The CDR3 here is CASSPAAGGVLGNEQFF. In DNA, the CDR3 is TGTGCCAGCAGCCCTGCGGCCGGGGGCGTACTTGGCAATGAGCAGTTCTTC. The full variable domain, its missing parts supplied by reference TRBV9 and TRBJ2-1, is DSGVTQTPKHLITATGQRVTLRCSPRSGDLSVYWYQQSLDQGLQFLIQYYNGEERAKGNILERFSAQQFPDLHSELNLSSLELGDSALYFCASSPAAGGVLGNEQFFGPGTRLTVL.

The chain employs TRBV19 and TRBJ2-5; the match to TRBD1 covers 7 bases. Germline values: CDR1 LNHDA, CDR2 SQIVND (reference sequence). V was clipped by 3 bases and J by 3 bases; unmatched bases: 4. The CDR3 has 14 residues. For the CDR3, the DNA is TGTGCCAGTAGTATCGCGACAGGGAAAGAGACCCAGTACTTC. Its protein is CASSIATGKETQYF.

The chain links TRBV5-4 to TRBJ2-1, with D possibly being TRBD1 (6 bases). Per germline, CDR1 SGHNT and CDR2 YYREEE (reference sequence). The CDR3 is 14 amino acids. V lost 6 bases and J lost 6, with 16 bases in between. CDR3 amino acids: CASKQGSGSNEQFF. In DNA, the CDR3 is TGTGCCAGCAAACAGGGAAGTGGGAGCAATGAGCAGTTCTTC.

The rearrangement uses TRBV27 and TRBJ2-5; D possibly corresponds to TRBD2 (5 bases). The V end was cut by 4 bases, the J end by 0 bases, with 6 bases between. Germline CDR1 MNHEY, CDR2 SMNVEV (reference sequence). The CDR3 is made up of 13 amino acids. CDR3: CASSSGDQETQYF. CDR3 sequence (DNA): TGTGCCAGCAGTTCCGGGGACCAAGAGACCCAGTACTTC.

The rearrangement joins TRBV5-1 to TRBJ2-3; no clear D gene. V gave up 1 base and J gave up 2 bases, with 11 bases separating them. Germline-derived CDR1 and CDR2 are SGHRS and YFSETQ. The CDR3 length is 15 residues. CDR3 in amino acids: CASSLSPVNTDTQYF. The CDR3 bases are TGCGCCAGCAGCTTGTCGCCGGTGAACACAGATACGCAGTATTTT. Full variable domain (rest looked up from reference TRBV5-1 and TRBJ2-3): KAGVTQTPRYLIKTRGQQVTLSCSPISGHRSVSWYQQTPGQGLQFLFEYFSETQRNKGNFPGRFSGRQFSNSRSEMNVSTLELGDSALYLCASSLSPVNTDTQYFGPGTRLTVL.

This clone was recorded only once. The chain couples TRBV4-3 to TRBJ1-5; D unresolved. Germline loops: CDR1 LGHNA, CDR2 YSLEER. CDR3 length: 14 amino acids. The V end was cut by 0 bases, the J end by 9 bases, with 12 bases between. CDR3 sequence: CASSQDPHSAPQHF. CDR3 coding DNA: TGCGCCAGCAGCCAAGATCCCCACAGTGCGCCCCAGCATTTT.

CDR3 protein: CASSGGTEAFF. DNA of the CDR3: TGTGCCAGTAGTGGGGGCACTGAAGCTTTCTTT. This chain connects TRBV19 to TRBJ1-1; tentative D call: TRBD1 (5 bases). V was cut by 5 bases and J by 4 bases, with 5 bases left in between. CDR1 and CDR2 (germline): LNHDA, SQIVND (reference sequence). This CDR3 comprises 11 residues.